The 10 T cell receptor beta chains in this list originate from one sample, sequenced in a study of T-cell memory formation after mild COVID-19. TCRdb passed the 5' RACE reads through MiXCR, listing each CDR3 protein once. The sample lists over 350,000 distinct CDR3 sequences; around a sixth were seen once. The specimen sequenced was PBMCs or a T cell subset sorted from them (not recorded which). These TCRs come from a man in his late teens or twenties who had mild COVID-19 (a few samples of this study predate the infection). Cell type and time point are not known.

The table lists this clonotype with a few counts. CDR3 nucleotides: TGTGCCAGCAGCCAAGCCGGGGTCGAGCAGTACGTC. This sequence encodes CASSQAGVEQYV. The chain has TRBV7-9 and TRBJ2-7; possible D gene TRBD2, 5 bases. CDR3 length: 12 amino acids. V was cut by 5 bases and J by 6 bases, with 11 bases left in between. Looked up from germline, CDR1 is SEHNR and CDR2 is FQNEAQ (reference sequence).

This clonotype came up a few times. The chain recombines TRBV6-2 or TRBV6-3 with TRBJ2-7, with 10 bases identical to TRBD1. This CDR3 is 14 amino acids long. Trimming cost V 9 bases and J 1 base; bases outside gene matches: 6. From germline, CDR1 is MNHEY and CDR2 SVGEGT. In DNA form, the CDR3 reads TGTGCCAGTCTACCGGGACAGGGGTCCTACGAGCAGTACTTC. Its protein is CASLPGQGSYEQYF.

This clonotype occurred many times. This sequence joins TRBV18 and TRBJ2-5, with TRBD2 matching 13 bases. Germline CDR1 reads KGHSH; CDR2 reads LQKENI. This CDR3 comprises 18 residues. J gave up 4 bases and V 3 bases, and 11 bases lay outside the gene matches. The CDR3 DNA is TGTGCCAGCTCACCGCCAGGACTAGCGGGGGACAGTCTAGAGACCCAGTACTTC. Translation: CASSPPGLAGDSLETQYF.

About this clonotype itself: One end of the junction does not line up with germline, which may come from a read error. The chain links TRBV11-2 to TRBJ1-6; D remains ambiguous. Germline CDR1 reads SGHAT; CDR2 reads FQNNGV. The CDR3 sequence is 14 residues long. CDR3 sequence reads: CASSFRTYNSPLHF. The DNA of the CDR3 is TGTGCCAGCAGCTTCAGGACCTACAATTCACCCCTCCACTTT.

V and J are TRBV7-2 and TRBJ2-7; 10 positions match TRBD1. This CDR3 is 15 amino acids long. The V segment lost 8 bases and the J segment 2 bases; nucleotides outside the gene matches: 9. Germline loops: CDR1 SGHTA, CDR2 FQGNSA. The CDR3 coding sequence is TGTGCCAGCGGAGCCCGGGACAGGGGAACCTACGAGCAGTACTTC. It codes for CASGARDRGTYEQYF.

The rearrangement uses TRBV5-1 and TRBJ2-5, with D possibly called TRBD1 or TRBD2 (6 bases each). V was trimmed by 4 bases and J by 4 bases, leaving 20 bases between them. The germline V gene has CDR1 SGHRS and CDR2 YFSETQ. This CDR3 is 16 amino acids long. DNA of the CDR3: TGCGCCAGCAGCCCCCGATTCGGGGGCATGGGAGAGACCCAGTACTTC. Protein product: CASSPRFGGMGETQYF.

The sample holds a few counts of this clonotype. CDR3 nucleotide sequence: TGTGCCAGCAGTTCCGGGACTTTCTCCTACGAGCAGTACTTC. It is translated as CASSSGTFSYEQYF. The rearrangement joins TRBV12-3 or TRBV12-4 to TRBJ2-7; TRBD2 might be the D (6 bases). This CDR3 is 14 amino acids long. The V end lost 4 bases, the J end lost 0 bases, and 10 bases lay between the germline ends.

This clonotype was seen a few times. The V and J genes are TRBV9 and TRBJ1-2, with 7 positions matching TRBD1. Trimming cost V 6 bases and J 6 bases; bases outside gene matches: 8. Germline loops: CDR1 SGDLS, CDR2 YYNGEE. This CDR3 has 13 residues. The CDR3 nucleotides read TGTGCCAGCAACAGACAGGGAAGAGATGGCTACACCTTC. As protein: CASNRQGRDGYTF.

The J gene is TRBJ1-3, the V gene TRBV2; no clear D gene. This CDR3 is built from 15 residues. Trimming shortened V by 6 bases and J by 0 bases, and 12 bases separated the two germline ends. From germline, CDR1 is SNHLY and CDR2 FYNNEI. The chain's CDR3 is CASRSDDSSGNTIYF. DNA for the CDR3: TGTGCCAGCAGATCAGACGACTCCTCTGGAAACACCATATATTTT.

The genes are TRBV7-9 and TRBJ2-4; no clear D. Trimming removed 7 bases from V and 0 bases from J, with 16 bases in between. The CDR3 covers 16 residues. Germline CDR1 and CDR2: SEHNR and FQNEAQ (reference sequence). CDR3 region: CASTPRRTLAKNIQYF. The CDR3 DNA sequence: TGTGCCAGCACCCCTCGACGGACCCTAGCCAAAAACATTCAGTACTTC.